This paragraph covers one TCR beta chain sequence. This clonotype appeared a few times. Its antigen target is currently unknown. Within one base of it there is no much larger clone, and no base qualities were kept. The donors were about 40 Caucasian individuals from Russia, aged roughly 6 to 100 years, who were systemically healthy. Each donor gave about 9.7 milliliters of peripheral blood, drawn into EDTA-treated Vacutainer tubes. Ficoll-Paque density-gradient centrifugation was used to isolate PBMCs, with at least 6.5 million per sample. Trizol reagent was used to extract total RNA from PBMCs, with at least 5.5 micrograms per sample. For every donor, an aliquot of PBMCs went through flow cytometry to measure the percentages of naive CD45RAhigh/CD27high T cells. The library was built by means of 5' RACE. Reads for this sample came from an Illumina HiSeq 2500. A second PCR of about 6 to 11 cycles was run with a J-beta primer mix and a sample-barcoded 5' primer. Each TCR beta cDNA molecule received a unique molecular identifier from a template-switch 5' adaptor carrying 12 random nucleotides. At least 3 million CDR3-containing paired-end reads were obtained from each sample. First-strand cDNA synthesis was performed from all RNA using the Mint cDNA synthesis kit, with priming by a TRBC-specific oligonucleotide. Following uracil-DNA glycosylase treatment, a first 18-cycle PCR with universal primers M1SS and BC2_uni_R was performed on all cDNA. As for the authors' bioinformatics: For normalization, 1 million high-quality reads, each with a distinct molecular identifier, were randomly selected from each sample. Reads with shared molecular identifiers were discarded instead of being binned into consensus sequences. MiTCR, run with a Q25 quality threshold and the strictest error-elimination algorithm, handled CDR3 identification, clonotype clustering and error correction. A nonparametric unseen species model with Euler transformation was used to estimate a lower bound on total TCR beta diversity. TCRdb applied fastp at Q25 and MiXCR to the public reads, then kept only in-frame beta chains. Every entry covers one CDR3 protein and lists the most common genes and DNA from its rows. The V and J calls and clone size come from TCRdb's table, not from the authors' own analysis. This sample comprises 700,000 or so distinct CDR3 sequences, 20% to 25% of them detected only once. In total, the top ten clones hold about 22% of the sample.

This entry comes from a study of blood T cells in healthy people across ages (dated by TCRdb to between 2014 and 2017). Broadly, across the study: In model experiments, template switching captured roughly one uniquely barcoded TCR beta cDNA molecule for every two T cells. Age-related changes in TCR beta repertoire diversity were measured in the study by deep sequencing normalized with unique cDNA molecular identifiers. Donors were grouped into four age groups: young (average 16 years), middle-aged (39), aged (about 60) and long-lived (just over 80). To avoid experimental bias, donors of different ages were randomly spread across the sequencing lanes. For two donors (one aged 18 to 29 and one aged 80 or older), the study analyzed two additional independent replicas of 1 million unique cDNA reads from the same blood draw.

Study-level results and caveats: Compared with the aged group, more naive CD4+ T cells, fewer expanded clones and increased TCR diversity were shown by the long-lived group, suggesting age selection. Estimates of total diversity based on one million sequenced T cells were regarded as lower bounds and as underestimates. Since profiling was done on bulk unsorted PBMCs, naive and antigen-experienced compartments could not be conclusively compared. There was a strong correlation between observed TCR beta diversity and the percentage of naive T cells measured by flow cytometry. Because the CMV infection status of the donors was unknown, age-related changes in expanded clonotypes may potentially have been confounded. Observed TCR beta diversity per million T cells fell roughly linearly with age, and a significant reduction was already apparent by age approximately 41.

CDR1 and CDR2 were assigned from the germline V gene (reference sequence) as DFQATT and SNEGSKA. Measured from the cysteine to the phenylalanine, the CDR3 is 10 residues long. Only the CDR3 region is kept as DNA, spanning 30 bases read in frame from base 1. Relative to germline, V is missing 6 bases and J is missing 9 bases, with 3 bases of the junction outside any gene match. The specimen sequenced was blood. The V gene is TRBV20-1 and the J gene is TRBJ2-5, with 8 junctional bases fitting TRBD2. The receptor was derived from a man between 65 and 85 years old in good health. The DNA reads TGCAGTGCCGGGAGGGGAGCCCAGTACTTC. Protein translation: CSAGRGAQYF.